This is a list of T cell receptor beta chains from one sample in a study of T cell repertoires in cytomegalovirus infection. Their target antigens are unknown. TCRdb processed the reads anew with MiXCR; each CDR3 protein has one entry. The top ten clones hold 43% of a sample with around 500,000 distinct CDR3 sequences, roughly 43% of them seen once. The source material was cultured PBMCs, sampled from culture after CMV antigen stimulation. These receptors originate from a human donor in good health (CMV status not recorded). Some clones in this sample may be carry-over from other donors' samples. The CDR3 runs from the conserved cysteine through the conserved F or W. The order of the fields is D gene, clone size, J gene, CDR3 length, V gene, CDR3 DNA, CDR3 protein. D genes are given only for firm matches. Rows give clone size only sometimes, using once, few, many, or a class for an expanded clone.

>NA|NA|TRBJ1-6|17|TRBV5-1
TGCGCCAGCAGCTTCTCGCCAACTACAGCTCAAGGCTCACCCCTCCACTTT
CASSFSPTTAQGSPLHF
>TRBD2|NA|TRBJ2-1|16|TRBV7-8
TGTGCCAGCAGCTCGAAACTAGCGGGAGGGCCAGGTGAGCAGTTCTTC
CASSSKLAGGPGEQFF
>NA|many|TRBJ2-7|12|TRBV7-2
TGTGCCAGCAGCTTAGACGCGAGGGGGCAGTACTTC
CASSLDARGQYF
>NA|few|TRBJ2-7|14|TRBV7-2
TGTGCCAGCAGCTTTAGCAGGGACTCCTACGAGCAGTACTTC
CASSFSRDSYEQYF
>TRBD1|NA|TRBJ1-1|12|TRBV20-1
TGCAGTGCGGGACAGAGGAACACTGAAGCTTTCTTT
CSAGQRNTEAFF
>TRBD1|NA|TRBJ2-7|17|TRBV4-1
TGCGCCAGCAGCCAAGATATCCGGACAGGCGGGCGGTACGAGCAGTACTTC
CASSQDIRTGGRYEQYF
>NA|NA|TRBJ1-6|12|TRBV7-6
TGTGCCACAGACAGATATAATTCACCCCTCCACTTT
CATDRYNSPLHF
>NA|NA|TRBJ2-7|13|TRBV7-2
TGTGCCAGCAGCCTTGGACCGCGCCGCGAGCAGTACTTC
CASSLGPRREQYF
>NA|NA|TRBJ2-5|15|TRBV7-6
TGTGCCAGCAGGTCTACTGCAGGGCTACAAGAGACCCAGTACTTC
CASRSTAGLQETQYF
>NA|few|TRBJ2-5|11|TRBV6-5
TGTGCCAGCACCCGGGGGGAGACCCAGTACTTC
CASTRGETQYF
>NA|few|TRBJ1-1|15|TRBV7-2
TGTGCCAGCAGTTCTAATAAGAGGTTGAACACTGAAGCTTTCTTT
CASSSNKRLNTEAFF
>NA|few|TRBJ2-1|11|TRBV7-2
TGTGCCAGCAGCTCCGAGGGCCCCTCCTGGTTC
CASSSEGPSWF
>NA|NA|TRBJ1-3|14|TRBV7-2
TGTGCCAGCAGCCTCGCCGTAGGGGGAAACACCATATATTTT
CASSLAVGGNTIYF
>NA|few|TRBJ2-3|14|TRBV5-6
TGTGCCAGCAGCTTGCCGTCGGGGGCAGATACGCAGTATTTT
CASSLPSGADTQYF
>NA|NA|TRBJ1-2|12|TRBV20-1
TGCAGTGCCGAAGTGGGGGCGGGTGGCTACACCTTC
CSAEVGAGGYTF
>TRBD2|NA|TRBJ2-2|16|TRBV7-2
TGTGCCAGCAGCTTAGGGCTAGCGGGGGACACCGGGGAGCTGTTTTTT
CASSLGLAGDTGELFF
>NA|NA|TRBJ1-1|13|TRBV7-9
TGTGCCAGCAGCCCGGGGGGTTACACTGAAGCTTTCTTT
CASSPGGYTEAFF
>NA|NA|TRBJ2-6|20|TRBV6-5
TGTGCCAGCAGTTACTCGTTTCTATCACCAACAGGGCCCGGGGCCAACGTCCTGACTTTC
CASSYSFLSPTGPGANVLTF
>NA|few|TRBJ2-5|14|TRBV6-1
TGTGCCAGCATAGAGTTGGGGTTTGGGGAGACCCAGTACTTC
CASIELGFGETQYF
>TRBD1|NA|TRBJ1-1|12|TRBV20-1
TGCAGTGCATACGGGACAGACGCTGAAGCTTTCTTT
CSAYGTDAEAFF
>NA|NA|TRBJ2-5|13|TRBV27
TGTGCCAGCAGATACTTGGGTACAGAGACCCAGTACTTC
CASRYLGTETQYF
>NA|NA|TRBJ2-3|17|TRBV7-2
TGTGCCAGCAGCTTAGCTTCAAGGTTTGTAGGCACAGATACGCAGTATTTT
CASSLASRFVGTDTQYF
>NA|few|TRBJ1-3|15|TRBV6-5
TGTGCCAGCAGTTACTCTGGGGCTCGTGGAAACACCATATATTTT
CASSYSGARGNTIYF
>TRBD2|many|TRBJ2-7|14|TRBV7-6
TGTGCCAGCAACCCAAGCGGGAGCGGGTACGAGCAGTACTTC
CASNPSGSGYEQYF
>NA|NA|TRBJ1-5|15|TRBV7-9
TGTGCCAGCAGCCAAGACAGCAAACGAAATCAGCCCCAGCATTTT
CASSQDSKRNQPQHF
>TRBD1|NA|TRBJ2-1|15|TRBV7-6
TGTGCCAGCAGCACGAGGACAGGGGGCAACGATGAGCAGTTCTTC
CASSTRTGGNDEQFF
>TRBD2|few|TRBJ2-1|17|TRBV5-1
TGCGCCAGCTTTGGGAGACCCCCACCGGGGGGACGCGTTGAGCAGTTCTTC
CASFGRPPPGGRVEQFF
>NA|NA|TRBJ2-7|14|TRBV2
TGTGCCATCCCTGGGTCAACAGGGACCTACGAGCAGTACTTC
CAIPGSTGTYEQYF
>TRBD2|few|TRBJ2-5|11|TRBV7-2
TGTGCCAGCAGCTTGGGGCTAGCGGCGTACTTC
CASSLGLAAYF
>TRBD2|few|TRBJ2-5|15|TRBV11-2
TGTGCCAGCAGCATCGGGACTAGCGGGGCAGAGACCCAGTACTTC
CASSIGTSGAETQYF
>NA|few|TRBJ2-3|16|TRBV7-2
TGTGCCAGCAGCCCCCAGGGGGGCGGGAGCACAGATACGCAGTATTTT
CASSPQGGGSTDTQYF
>TRBD1|NA|TRBJ2-1|15|TRBV5-4
TGTGCCAGCAGCGCCGGGACAGGCGGCGGGAATGAGCAGTTCTTC
CASSAGTGGGNEQFF
>NA|few|TRBJ2-7|17|TRBV7-9
TGTGCCAGCAGCCCTCCCCTCGCCAGGGTACATTCTTACGAGCAGTACTTC
CASSPPLARVHSYEQYF
>NA|NA|TRBJ1-4|15|TRBV4-1
TGTGCCAGCAGCCAAGATCGGGCAACTAATGAAAAACTGTTTTTT
CASSQDRATNEKLFF
>NA|few|TRBJ1-4|15|TRBV9
TGTGCCAGCAGCGCTGACCAACAGGGTGGTGAAAAACTGTTTTTT
CASSADQQGGEKLFF
>NA|NA|TRBJ2-5|15|TRBV20-1
TGCAGCGCTCAGAGACCGGCAAGAAGTCAAGAGACCCAGTACTTC
CSAQRPARSQETQYF
>TRBD2|NA|TRBJ2-5|16|TRBV11-1
TGTGCCAGCAGCTTAGTAACGGCGGGAGTGGGTGAGACCCAGTACTTC
CASSLVTAGVGETQYF
>NA|NA|TRBJ2-3|13|TRBV5-4
TGTGCCAGCAGCTCGGACTGGAGGGGTACGCAGTATTTT
CASSSDWRGTQYF
>TRBD1|NA|TRBJ2-7|14|TRBV7-8
TGTGCCAGCAGGAATATAAGGGGGCGCGGGGAGCAGTACTTC
CASRNIRGRGEQYF